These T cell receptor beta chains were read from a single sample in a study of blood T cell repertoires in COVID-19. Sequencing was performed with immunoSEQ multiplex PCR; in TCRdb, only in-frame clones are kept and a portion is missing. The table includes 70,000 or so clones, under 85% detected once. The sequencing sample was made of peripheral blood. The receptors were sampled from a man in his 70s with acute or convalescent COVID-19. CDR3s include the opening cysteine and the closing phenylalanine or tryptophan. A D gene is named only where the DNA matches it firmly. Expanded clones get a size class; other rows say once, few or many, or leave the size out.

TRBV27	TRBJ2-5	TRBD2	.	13	TGTGCCAGCAGGACTAGCGGGACAGAGACCCAGTACTTC	CASRTSGTETQYF
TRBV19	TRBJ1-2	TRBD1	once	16	TGTGCCAGTAGTCCTCACCTGCGACAGGGTGGCTATGGCTACACCTTC	CASSPHLRQGGYGYTF
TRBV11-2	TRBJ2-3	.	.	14	TGTGCCAGCAGCTTAGTAGCGGTCACAGATACGCAGTATTTT	CASSLVAVTDTQYF
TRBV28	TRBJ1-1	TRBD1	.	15	TGTGCCAGCACCCCCCAGGGGGCGCGCGGCACTGAAGCTTTCTTT	CASTPQGARGTEAFF
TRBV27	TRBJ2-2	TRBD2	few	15	TGTGCCAGCAGTTTCATAGCGGGAGCGGGCGGGGAGCTGTTTTTT	CASSFIAGAGGELFF
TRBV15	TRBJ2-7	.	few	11	TGTGCCACCAGCGGGGATGCGGGGCAGTACTTC	CATSGDAGQYF
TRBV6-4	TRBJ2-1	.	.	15	TGTGCCAGCAGTGTAGAGTCGAGCTCCTACAATGAGCAGTTCTTC	CASSVESSSYNEQFF
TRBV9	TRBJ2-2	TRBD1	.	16	TGTGCCAGCAGCGTTGGACAGGGGGCGACCACCGGGGAGCTGTTTTTT	CASSVGQGATTGELFF
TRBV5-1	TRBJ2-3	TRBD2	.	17	TGCGCCAGCAGCTTGGGCCGACTAGCGCTGAGCACAGATACGCAGTATTTT	CASSLGRLALSTDTQYF
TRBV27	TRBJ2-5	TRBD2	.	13	TGTGCCAGCAGGGTCACCGGGGGGGGGACCCAGTACTTC	CASRVTGGGTQYF
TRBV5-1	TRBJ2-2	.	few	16	TGCGCCAGCAGCTTCCTACAGACAGGGAACACCGGGGAGCTGTTTTTT	CASSFLQTGNTGELFF
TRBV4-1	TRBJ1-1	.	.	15	TGCGCCAGCAGCCACCCCGGGGAAGGGGGCACTGAAGCTTTCTTT	CASSHPGEGGTEAFF
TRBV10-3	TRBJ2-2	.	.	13	TGTGCCATCAGTGAGCGGGTTACCGGGGAGCTGTTTTTT	CAISERVTGELFF
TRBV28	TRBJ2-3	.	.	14	TGTGCCAGCAGTTTAGGAGGGAGACCAGATACGCAGTATTTT	CASSLGGRPDTQYF
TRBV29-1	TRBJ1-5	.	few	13	TGCAGCGTTGAAGAGGGGGGGGGACAGCCCCAGCATTTT	CSVEEGGGQPQHF
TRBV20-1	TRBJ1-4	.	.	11	TGCAGTGCACTTGGGCCTGAAAAACTGTTTTTT	CSALGPEKLFF
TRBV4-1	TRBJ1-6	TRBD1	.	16	TGCGCCAGCAGCCAAGATCTTGGGACAGGGATTTCACCCCTCCACTTT	CASSQDLGTGISPLHF
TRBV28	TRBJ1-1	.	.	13	TGTGCCAGCAGACCCGGGACAATCACTGAAGCTTTCTTT	CASRPGTITEAFF
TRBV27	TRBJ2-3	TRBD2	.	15	TGTGCCAGCAGTTCTGGGACTAGGAACACAGATACGCAGTATTTT	CASSSGTRNTDTQYF
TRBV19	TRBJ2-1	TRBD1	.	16	TGTGCCAGTAGTATATCCGGGACAGTCACTTACAATGAGCAGTTCTTC	CASSISGTVTYNEQFF
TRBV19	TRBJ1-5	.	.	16	TGTGCCAGTAGGCCCTACGAGGGTCGGGGCAATCAGCCCCAGCATTTT	CASRPYEGRGNQPQHF
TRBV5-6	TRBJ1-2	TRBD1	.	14	TGTGCCAGCAACCCAGGGGGCCCCTTCTATGGCTACACCTTC	CASNPGGPFYGYTF
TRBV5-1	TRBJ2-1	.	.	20	TGCGCCAGCAGCTTGGCGCGGGACAAGGATCCCAGGGGGTCCTACAATGAGCAGTTCTTC	CASSLARDKDPRGSYNEQFF
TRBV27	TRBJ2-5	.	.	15	TGTGCCAGCAGTTTATCGTCCATGGCCCAAGAGACCCAGTACTTC	CASSLSSMAQETQYF
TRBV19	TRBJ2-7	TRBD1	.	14	TGTGCCAGTAGTAAGGGACAGGGAGCCTACGAGCAGTACTTC	CASSKGQGAYEQYF
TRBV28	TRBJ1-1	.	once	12	TGTGCCAGCAAAGGGGGGGATACTGAAGCTTTCTTT	CASKGGDTEAFF
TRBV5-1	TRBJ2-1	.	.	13	TGCGCCAGCAGCCCCGGACAGTACAATGAGCAGTTCTTC	CASSPGQYNEQFF
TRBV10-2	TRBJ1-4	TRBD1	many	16	TGCGCCAGCAGTGGGCCCTCTGGAGGGGGCAATGAAAAACTGTTTTTT	CASSGPSGGGNEKLFF
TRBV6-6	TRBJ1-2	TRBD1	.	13	TGTGCCAGCACACCAGAGGGGGCGTATGGCTACACCTTC	CASTPEGAYGYTF
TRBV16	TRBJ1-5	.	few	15	TGTGCCAGCAGCCTCGGGGAGGGGGGCAATCAGCCCCAGCATTTT	CASSLGEGGNQPQHF
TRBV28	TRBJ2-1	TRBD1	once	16	TGTGCCAGCAGTTCCTCGGGACAGGGGGCGCCGGGTGAGCAGTTCTTC	CASSSSGQGAPGEQFF
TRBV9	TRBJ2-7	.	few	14	TGTGCCAGCAGCGTAGGGGGCAGCCCCTACGAGCAGTACTTC	CASSVGGSPYEQYF
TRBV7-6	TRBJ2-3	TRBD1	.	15	TGTGCCAGCAGCTTAGACGGACAGGAGACAGATACGCAGTATTTT	CASSLDGQETDTQYF
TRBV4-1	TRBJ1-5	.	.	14	TGCGCCAGCAGCCCTGGGCCCAGCAATCAGCCCCAGCATTTT	CASSPGPSNQPQHF
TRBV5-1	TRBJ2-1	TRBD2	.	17	TGCGCCAGCAGCTTCTCTGCCGGGACTAGCGGATACAATGAGCAGTTCTTC	CASSFSAGTSGYNEQFF
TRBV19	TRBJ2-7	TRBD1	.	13	TGTGCCAGCCGGGACAGCAATTTCTACGAGCAGTACTTC	CASRDSNFYEQYF
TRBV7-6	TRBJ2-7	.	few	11	TGTGCCAGCAGCTTTGGACAGGAGCAGTACTTC	CASSFGQEQYF
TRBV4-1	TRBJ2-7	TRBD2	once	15	TGCGCCAGCAGCCAAGCCATAGCGGGAGGCTACGAGCAGTACTTC	CASSQAIAGGYEQYF
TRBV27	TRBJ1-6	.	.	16	TGTGCCAGCAGTTTATCAGGGGTAACCTATAATTCACCCCTCCACTTT	CASSLSGVTYNSPLHF
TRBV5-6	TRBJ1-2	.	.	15	TGTGCCAGCAGCTGGGGCCCCACTGAGAACTATGGCTACACCTTC	CASSWGPTENYGYTF
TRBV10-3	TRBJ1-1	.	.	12	TGTGCCACCTACGACAGGAACACTGAAGCTTTCTTT	CATYDRNTEAFF
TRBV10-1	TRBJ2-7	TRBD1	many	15	TGCGCCAGCAGTGAGACGACAGGGACCTCCTACGAGCAGTACTTC	CASSETTGTSYEQYF
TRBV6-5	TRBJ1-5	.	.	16	TGTGCCAGCAGTTACCTCCCAGGGAATAGCAATCAGCCCCAGCATTTT	CASSYLPGNSNQPQHF
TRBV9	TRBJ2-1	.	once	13	TGTGCCAGCAGCTCCCAGGGCCGGAATGAGCAGTTCTTC	CASSSQGRNEQFF
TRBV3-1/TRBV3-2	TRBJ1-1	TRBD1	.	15	TGTGCCAGCAGCCCCCAGGGGGAAGGAGGCACTGAAGCTTTCTTT	CASSPQGEGGTEAFF
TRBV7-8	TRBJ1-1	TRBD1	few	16	TGTGCCAGCAGCTTCGGACAGGGAGCGGCCTTCACTGAAGCTTTCTTT	CASSFGQGAAFTEAFF
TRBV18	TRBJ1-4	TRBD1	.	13	TGTGCCAGCTCACCGGGACAGAATGAAAAACTGTTTTTT	CASSPGQNEKLFF
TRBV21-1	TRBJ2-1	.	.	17	TGTGCCAGCAGCAAAGATCGGACTAGCGGGAGTTACAATGAGCAGTTCTTC	CASSKDRTSGSYNEQFF
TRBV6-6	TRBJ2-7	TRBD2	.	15	TGTGCCAGCAGTTCAACTAGCGGAGGTCCGGGTGAGCAGTACTTC	CASSSTSGGPGEQYF
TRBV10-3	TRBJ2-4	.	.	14	TGTGCCATCAGTGAGTCGGGCAAGTTAGACATTCAGTACTTC	CAISESGKLDIQYF
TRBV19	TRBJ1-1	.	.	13	TGTGCCAGTAGTACAAGGGGAGGCACTGAAGCTTTCTTT	CASSTRGGTEAFF
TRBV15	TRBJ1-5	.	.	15	TGTGCCACCAGCAGAGGACAGGCCTCCAATCAGCCCCAGCATTTT	CATSRGQASNQPQHF
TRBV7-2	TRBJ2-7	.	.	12	TGTGCCTCCTCTAGAATCCCCTACGAGCAGTACTTC	CASSRIPYEQYF
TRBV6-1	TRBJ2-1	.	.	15	TGTGCCAGCAGGACTACACCTTACTCCTACAATGAGCAGTTCTTC	CASRTTPYSYNEQFF
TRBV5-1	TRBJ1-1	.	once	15	TGCGCCAGCAGCCCCCAAATGGGGGGAAGCACTGAAGCTTTCTTT	CASSPQMGGSTEAFF
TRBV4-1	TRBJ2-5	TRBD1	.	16	TGCGCCAGCAGCCAAGATGGGGACAGGGGGCGGGAGACCCAGTACTTC	CASSQDGDRGRETQYF